A single sample is the source of the 15 T cell receptor beta chains below, sequenced in a study of blood T cells in healthy people across ages (dated by TCRdb to between 2014 and 2016). Library prep was done by 5' RACE. TCRdb lists the instrument as Illumina HiSeq 2500. A second PCR of about 7 to 12 cycles was run with a J-beta primer mix and a sample-barcoded 5' primer. Starting from the raw public reads, TCRdb applied fastp trimming at Q25, assembled clones with MiXCR and retained in-frame beta chains. Rows are combined by CDR3 protein, so each entry shows the most common genes and DNA. The sample records more than 1,400,000 distinct CDR3 sequences, approximately 42% of which are singletons. The top ten clonotypes cover approximately 7.9% of the sample. The material sequenced was blood. The source is a woman aged 18-29 years in good health.

V is TRBV28 and J is TRBJ2-1; D is unclear. The germline CDR1 and CDR2 sequences are MDHEN and SYDVKM. The CDR3 sequence is 12 residues long. V lost 11 bases and J 3 bases, leaving 11 bases between the germline ends. The CDR3 coding sequence is TGTGCCGTCGGCGGCCTCTACAATGAGCAGTTCTTC. Residues: CAVGGLYNEQFF.

V is TRBV12-3 or TRBV12-4 and J is TRBJ2-7; D may match TRBD1 or TRBD2 (5 bases each). The DNA end is a closer match to TRBJ2-5, so the J assignment may be wrong. The CDR3 sequence is 17 residues long. CDR3 protein: CASSLRGKGWVYETQYF. The CDR3 region has the DNA TGTGCCAGCAGCCTCCGGGGCAAGGGGTGGGTATACGAGACCCAGTACTTC.

V gene TRBV7-2 combines with J gene TRBJ2-2; no reliable D call. Trimming took off 1 base at V and 0 bases at J, with 9 bases between the two ends. Germline lookup yields CDR1 SGHTA and CDR2 FQGNSA. CDR3 size: 16 residues. CDR3: CASSLDLYTNTGELFF. CDR3 coding DNA: TGTGCCAGCAGCTTAGATCTGTACACGAACACCGGGGAGCTGTTTTTT.

This clonotype was seen only a few times. The chain couples TRBV20-1 to TRBJ1-6, with D maybe TRBD1 (5 bases). Per germline, CDR1 DFQATT and CDR2 SNEGSKA (reference sequence). The V end was cut by 2 bases, the J end by 7 bases, with 9 bases between. The CDR3 has 13 residues. CDR3 amino acids: CSARRGDNSPLHF. The CDR3 DNA reads as TGCAGTGCTAGACGGGGGGACAATTCACCCCTCCACTTT.

The chain recombines TRBV20-1 with TRBJ2-7, with D tentatively TRBD2 (6 bases). CDR3 length: 16 residues. Per the germline V gene, CDR1 is DFQATT and CDR2 is SNEGSKA (reference sequence). Between the trimmed V and J ends, which lost 0 bases and 0 bases, there was a span of 15 bases. The CDR3 protein is CSARDLGLAYSYEQYF. Written as DNA, the CDR3 is TGCAGTGCTAGAGATCTTGGGCTAGCGTACTCCTACGAGCAGTACTTC.

This clonotype turned up a few times. The rearrangement joins TRBV11-2 to TRBJ1-4; D might be TRBD1 (5 bases). V shed 4 bases and J shed 2 bases, with 17 bases lying between them. Germline CDR1 SGHAT, CDR2 FQNNGV. This CDR3 spans 17 amino acids. CDR3 residues: CASSSPTGVATNEKLFF. For the CDR3, the DNA is TGTGCCAGCAGCTCCCCTACGGGGGTGGCGACTAATGAAAAACTGTTTTTT.

Only a few counts were recorded for this clonotype. J is TRBJ2-1 and V is TRBV6-2 or TRBV6-3; D possibly corresponds to TRBD2 (6 bases). Trimming removed 0 bases at V and 4 bases at J, with 16 bases between. The CDR3 length is 17 residues. Germline values: CDR1 MNHEY, CDR2 SVGEGT. The CDR3 DNA reads TGTGCCAGCAGTTACTCGTTGGAGGGCGGGCTTTACAATGAGCAGTTCTTC. This translates into CASSYSLEGGLYNEQFF.

CDR3 sequence (DNA): TGTGCCAGCAGCTTAAATTTTGGTGGACAGCGGAACACTGAAGCTTTCTTT. Amino acid sequence: CASSLNFGGQRNTEAFF. The chain uses TRBV7-8 and TRBJ1-1; D might be TRBD1 (6 bases). The germline V gene encodes CDR1 SGHVS and CDR2 FQNEAQ. Trimming shortened V by 2 bases and J by 1 base, and 17 bases separated the two germline ends. CDR3 length: 17 residues.

The chain combines TRBV5-1 with TRBJ2-3; TRBD2 matches 7 bases. Per the germline V gene, CDR1 is SGHRS and CDR2 is YFSETQ. With 2 bases clipped from V and 6 bases from J, the junction kept 6 bases outside the gene matches. This CDR3 comprises 14 residues. CDR3 in amino acids: CASSFKRDWDTQYF. The CDR3 bases are TGCGCCAGCAGCTTTAAGCGGGATTGGGATACGCAGTATTTT.

The chain links TRBV2 to TRBJ1-5; the D gene is possibly TRBD1 (5 bases). Germline V gene lookup returns CDR1 SNHLY and CDR2 FYNNEI. Deletions cut 6 bases from V and 3 bases from J, with 12 bases between. The CDR3 runs to 14 residues. CDR3 amino acids: CASRGDGLNQPQHF. The DNA for the CDR3 is TGTGCCAGCAGGGGGGACGGTCTCAATCAGCCCCAGCATTTT.

This clonotype came up a few times. This chain links TRBV7-8 with TRBJ2-5; D call uncertain. Germline assignment: CDR1 SGHVS and CDR2 FQNEAQ. The CDR3 runs to 15 residues. Trimming removed 7 bases from V and 3 bases from J, with 18 bases in between. In DNA form, the CDR3 reads TGTGCCAGCACCCCCTTAGTGATGGCCGAAGAGACCCAGTACTTC. As protein: CASTPLVMAEETQYF.

The V call is TRBV29-1, the J call TRBJ2-7; TRBD2 might be the D (6 bases). The V end was cut by 4 bases, the J end by 6 bases, with 13 bases between. The CDR3 covers 12 residues. Germline V gives CDR1 SQVTM, CDR2 ANQGSEA. The CDR3 coding sequence is TGCAGCGTTGGAGAAGCGGGTGGCGAGCAGTACTTC. The encoded protein is CSVGEAGGEQYF.

This clonotype was seen a few times. The chain carries TRBV2 and TRBJ2-1; perhaps TRBD1 as D (5 bases). This CDR3 spans 12 amino acids. Germline CDR1 SNHLY, CDR2 FYNNEI. V lost 9 bases to trimming and J lost 3 bases, with 9 bases between them. CDR3 region: CASGQGYNEQFF. DNA for the CDR3: TGTGCCAGTGGTCAGGGCTACAATGAGCAGTTCTTC. Filled out from reference TRBV2 and TRBJ2-1, the complete variable domain reads EPEVTQTPSHQVTQMGQEVILRCVPISNHLYFYWYRQILGQKVEFLVSFYNNEISEKSEIFDDQFSVERPDGSNFTLKIRSTKLEDSAMYFCASGQGYNEQFFGPGTRLTVL.

The sample holds a few counts of this clonotype. The genes are TRBV19 and TRBJ2-1; D might be TRBD1 (6 bases). Germline-derived CDR1 and CDR2 are LNHDA and SQIVND (reference sequence). V lost 2 bases to trimming and J lost 9 bases, with 14 bases between them. The CDR3 contains 14 residues. This CDR3 reads CASSIPQGLGEQFF. DNA for the CDR3: TGTGCCAGTAGTATACCCCAGGGGCTAGGTGAGCAGTTCTTC.

This clonotype has more than one count but fewer than ten. The chain links TRBV5-1 to TRBJ2-1, with TRBD2 identical over 11 bases. J lost 5 bases, V lost 4 bases, and 8 bases had no gene match. The CDR3 is 16 residues long. Per the germline V gene, CDR1 is SGHRS and CDR2 is YFSETQ. DNA for the CDR3: TGCGCCAGCAGCGCCTCTAGCGGGGGGCCTCACAATGAGCAGTTCTTC. It codes for CASSASSGGPHNEQFF.